The clone carrying this T cell receptor (beta chain) showed up many times. Its antigen remains unknown. The V end lost 3 bases, the J end lost 2 bases, and 14 bases lay between the germline ends. CDR3 length equals 16 residues. Germline CDR1 and CDR2: SGHVS and FQNEAQ. Template material for amplifying TCR beta CDR3 regions consisted of RNA transcripts. RT-PCR in the first round (using the HTBI primer set) targeted the TCR CDR3. TCRdb itself ran the multiplex PCR reads through MiXCR, one entry per CDR3 protein. The data contain around 280,000 distinct CDR3 sequences, around 15% of them singletons. This specimen belongs to a study of T cells in Graves' hyperthyroidism and ophthalmopathy. Whole-study findings and limits: Appearing also in blood were most of the thyroid clonotypes expanded above 0.001.

This rearrangement joins TRBV7-8 to TRBJ1-5; D is undetermined. The TCR originated in a woman aged 40 to 55 with Graves' hyperthyroidism. Sequenced: blood. The CDR3 DNA follows: TGTGCCAGCAGCTTCCACGGCCCTAGGGGCAATCAGCCCCAGCATTTT. As protein: CASSFHGPRGNQPQHF.